A single sample is the source of the 23 T cell receptor beta chains below, sequenced in a study of cytomegalovirus exposure and HLA in healthy donors. With 60 Vbeta and 13 Jbeta primers, the PCR was carried out. Sequencing used immunoSEQ multiplex PCR; TCRdb keeps in-frame clones, though not all of them. The sample has tens of thousands of clones; approximately 74% are singletons. Material for sequencing was PBMCs. These TCRs come from a woman between 45 and 60 years old in good health and CMV-seropositive.

The table lists this clone with a few counts. This sequence joins TRBV5-1 and TRBJ1-1, with a weak D call TRBD1 (6 bases). This CDR3 has 15 residues. Trimming stripped 4 bases from V and 0 bases from J, with 13 bases between. CDR1 is SGHRS and CDR2 is YFSETQ in the germline V gene. CDR3 in DNA: TGCGCCAGCAGCGCCGGGACAACGATGAACACTGAAGCTTTCTTT. Translating it yields CASSAGTTMNTEAFF.

The rearrangement joins TRBV6-1 to TRBJ2-1; no clear D. The CDR3 loop spans 14 amino acids. The germline V gene has CDR1 MNHNS and CDR2 SASEGT. With 4 bases removed from V and 0 bases from J, the gap between germline ends came to 7 bases. The CDR3 region has the DNA TGTGCCAGCAGTGCCGAGGCCTCCTACAATGAGCAGTTCTTC. It specifies CASSAEASYNEQFF.

This chain's CDR3 is CAISESGGSYEQYF. The DNA of the CDR3 is TGTGCCATCAGTGAGTCGGGGGGTTCCTACGAGCAGTACTTC. The V call is TRBV10-3, the J call TRBJ2-7, with D perhaps TRBD2 (6 bases). Germline CDR1 and CDR2: ENHRY and SYGVKD. V was pared by 0 bases and J by 1 base, with 7 bases between. The CDR3 contains 14 residues.

The CDR3 loop reads CASSFIAGGYNEQFF. CDR3 sequence (DNA): TGTGCCAGCAGCTTCATAGCGGGAGGTTACAATGAGCAGTTCTTC. This sequence joins TRBV7-2 and TRBJ2-1; 10 bases fit TRBD2. The germline V gene has CDR1 SGHTA and CDR2 FQGNSA. This CDR3 comprises 15 residues. The ends lost 3 bases at V and 4 bases at J; junction bases unmatched: 3. The full variable domain, completed using reference TRBV7-2 and TRBJ2-1, is GAGVSQSPSNKVTEKGKDVELRCDPISGHTALYWYRQSLGQGLEFLIYFQGNSAPDKSGLPSDRFSAERTGGSVSTLTIQRTQQEDSAVYLCASSFIAGGYNEQFFGPGTRLTVL.

V usage is TRBV7-2 and J usage is TRBJ2-3; a weak D match, TRBD2 (5 bases). The CDR3 sequence is 14 residues long. Germline CDR1 is SGHTA and CDR2 is FQGNSA. V shed 5 bases and J shed 4 bases, with 13 bases lying between them. CDR3 nucleotides: TGTGCCAGCAGCGCTGGACTCACCGCAGATACGCAGTATTTT. This encodes CASSAGLTADTQYF.

This clone has a single count. The V call is TRBV11-3, the J call TRBJ2-7; 10 bases are shared with TRBD1. Per germline, CDR1 SGHNT and CDR2 YENEEA. J gave up 6 bases and V 5 bases, and 10 bases lay outside the gene matches. This CDR3 comprises 15 residues. The CDR3 DNA is TGTGCCAGCAGCCCTCTGACAGGGGGCATAGGCGAGCAGTACTTC. The encoded protein is CASSPLTGGIGEQYF.

This sequence joins TRBV6-5 and TRBJ2-7, with 7 positions matching TRBD1. V lost 5 bases, J lost 2 bases, and 3 bases stayed unmatched. Germline CDR1 reads MNHEY; CDR2 reads SVGAGI. This CDR3 region has 13 residues. The CDR3 region has the DNA TGTGCCAGCAGTGGGGACAGTACCTACGAGCAGTACTTC. This sequence encodes CASSGDSTYEQYF.

The V gene is TRBV5-1, the J gene TRBJ1-2; no clear D gene. CDR3 size: 14 residues. Germline-derived CDR1 and CDR2 are SGHRS and YFSETQ. V lost 1 base to trimming and J lost 7 bases, with 14 bases between them. The CDR3 is CASSLMTPAGGYTF. The CDR3 DNA reads as TGCGCCAGCAGCTTGATGACTCCAGCGGGTGGCTACACCTTC. Supplemented by reference TRBV5-1 and TRBJ1-2, the full variable domain reads KAGVTQTPRYLIKTRGQQVTLSCSPISGHRSVSWYQQTPGQGLQFLFEYFSETQRNKGNFPGRFSGRQFSNSRSEMNVSTLELGDSALYLCASSLMTPAGGYTFGSGTRLTVV.

The CDR3 reads CASSTHTSPDTQYF. In DNA form, the CDR3 reads TGTGCCAGTAGTACCCACACTAGCCCAGATACGCAGTATTTT. The chain is built from TRBV19 and TRBJ2-3; the D gene is possibly TRBD2 (6 bases). V gave up 4 bases and J gave up 4 bases, with 12 bases separating them. The CDR3 sequence is 14 residues long. Germline values: CDR1 LNHDA, CDR2 SQIVND (reference sequence).

The chain couples TRBV5-6 to TRBJ2-3; D is unclear. The CDR3 spans 12 residues. Trimming took 4 bases from V and 4 from J, leaving 7 bases between them. Germline CDR1 reads SGHDT; CDR2 reads YYEEEE. This CDR3 is CASSLPSDTQYF. The DNA of the CDR3 is TGTGCCAGCAGCCTCCCTTCAGATACGCAGTATTTT.

This clone appeared a few times. The chain combines TRBV28 with TRBJ2-7, with TRBD2 identical over 10 bases. Germline CDR1 reads MDHEN; CDR2 reads SYDVKM. V lost 6 bases, J lost 4 bases, and 3 bases stayed unmatched. CDR3 size: 13 residues. In nucleotides, the CDR3 is TGTGCCAGCAGCCCTAGCGGGAGATACGAGCAGTACTTC. Amino acids: CASSPSGRYEQYF.

This clone appeared once. V gene TRBV5-1 combines with J gene TRBJ2-1; TRBD2 aligns across 9 bases. Germline loops: CDR1 SGHRS, CDR2 YFSETQ. The V and J ends lost 0 bases and 6 bases, in that order; junction bases with no gene match: 1. The CDR3 extends over 14 amino acids. The CDR3 spells CASSLASGTNEQFF. The CDR3 DNA is TGCGCCAGCAGCTTGGCTAGCGGGACCAATGAGCAGTTCTTC.

The chain joins TRBV30 to TRBJ2-7, with 8 bases fitting TRBD2. The CDR3 runs 12 residues. After removal of 4 bases from V and 6 bases from J, the junction contained 5 bases not matched to a gene. Germline values: CDR1 GTSNPN, CDR2 SVGIG (reference sequence). CDR3 coding DNA: TGTGCCTGGATTGGGGCGGGGGGCGAGCAGTACTTC. Its protein is CAWIGAGGEQYF.

The chain employs TRBV5-4 and TRBJ2-3; 7 positions match TRBD1. The CDR3 has 14 residues. Trimming took 5 bases from V and 3 from J; bases not matched to a gene: 6. Looked up from germline, CDR1 is SGHNT and CDR2 is YYREEE (reference sequence). CDR3 loop: CASSRGQATDTQYF. The CDR3 DNA sequence: TGTGCCAGCAGTCGCGGACAGGCGACAGATACGCAGTATTTT.

The rearrangement links TRBV10-1 to TRBJ2-1; TRBD2 aligns across 8 bases. Germline V gives CDR1 WNHNN, CDR2 SYGVQD (reference sequence). J gave up 4 bases and V 5 bases, and 7 bases lay outside the gene matches. This CDR3 contains 15 residues. Here the CDR3 reads CASSLEGLAYNEQFF. DNA of the CDR3: TGCGCCAGCAGTCTGGAAGGACTAGCTTACAATGAGCAGTTCTTC.

The rearrangement uses TRBV7-8 and TRBJ1-1, with a weak D call TRBD1 (6 bases). The germline CDR1 and CDR2 sequences are SGHVS and FQNEAQ. V was trimmed by 9 bases and J by 2 bases, leaving 13 bases between them. CDR3 length equals 13 residues. The CDR3 DNA reads TGTGCCAGTGGACAGAACCTCAACACTGAAGCTTTCTTT. Translating gives CASGQNLNTEAFF.

The J gene is TRBJ2-7, the V gene TRBV2; TRBD2 matches at 12 bases. The CDR3 totals 15 residues. The J segment lost 5 bases and the V segment lost 7 bases, leaving 9 bases of the junction unmatched. Germline V gene lookup returns CDR1 SNHLY and CDR2 FYNNEI. In DNA, the CDR3 is TGTGCCAGCACCGCCCGCCGACTAGCGGGAGACGAGCAGTACTTC. Translated, it gives CASTARRLAGDEQYF.

The chain joins TRBV5-1 to TRBJ2-1, with D possibly TRBD2 on 5 matching bases. CDR1 and CDR2 from the germline V gene are SGHRS and YFSETQ. Between the trimmed V and J ends, which lost 4 bases and 5 bases, there was a span of 13 bases. The CDR3 is made up of 14 amino acids. CDR3 sequence: CASSPGLNNNEQFF. The CDR3 coding sequence is TGCGCCAGCAGCCCCGGACTGAACAACAATGAGCAGTTCTTC.

The genes are TRBV6-1 and TRBJ1-5; D is unresolved. CDR3 length equals 13 residues. V lost 6 bases to trimming and J lost 3 bases, with 9 bases between them. From germline, CDR1 is MNHNS and CDR2 SASEGT. CDR3 loop: CASRQFNNQPQHF. The CDR3 nucleotides are TGTGCCAGCAGACAGTTCAACAATCAGCCCCAGCATTTT.

This clone turned up a few times. This sequence joins TRBV5-8 and TRBJ1-1; D gene uncertain. The CDR3 has 13 amino acids. Per the germline V gene, CDR1 is SGHTS and CDR2 is YDEGEE. Trimming cost V 7 bases and J 1 base, with 11 bases left between them. The CDR3 here is CASQVGPNTEAFF. In DNA, the CDR3 is TGTGCCAGCCAAGTCGGTCCGAACACTGAAGCTTTCTTT. The full variable domain, completed using reference TRBV5-8 and TRBJ1-1, is EAGVTQSPTHLIKTRGQQATLRCSPISGHTSVYWYQQALGLGLQFLLWYDEGEERNRGNFPPRFSGRQFPNYSSELNVNALELEDSALYLCASQVGPNTEAFFGQGTRLTVV.

This clone has only one observation. This chain uses TRBV25-1 with TRBJ1-1, with D perhaps TRBD1 (6 bases). Germline-derived CDR1 and CDR2 are MGHDK and SYGVNS. Trimming stripped 6 bases from V and 10 bases from J, with 15 bases between. The length of the CDR3 is 12 residues. The CDR3 loop reads CASSVLGQRAFF. The CDR3 nucleotides are TGTGCCAGCAGCGTACTTGGACAGCGAGCTTTCTTT.

In nucleotides, the CDR3 is TGTGCCAGCGATTCTGGGGCCAACGTCCTGACTTTC. Its protein is CASDSGANVLTF. This chain joins TRBV30 and TRBJ2-6; D is uncertain. CDR1 is GTSNPN and CDR2 is SVGIG in the germline V gene (reference sequence). Trimming left V 8 bases short and J 1 base short, with 6 bases between. CDR3 length: 12 residues.

The chain carries TRBV5-1 and TRBJ2-7; 13 nucleotides align to TRBD2. The CDR3 consists of 16 residues. Per germline, CDR1 SGHRS and CDR2 YFSETQ. Unmatched junction bases numbered 8, after V lost 3 bases and J lost 5 bases. The CDR3 protein is CASSSTGLAGVNEQYF. CDR3 sequence (DNA): TGCGCCAGCAGCTCGACCGGACTAGCGGGAGTCAACGAGCAGTACTTC.